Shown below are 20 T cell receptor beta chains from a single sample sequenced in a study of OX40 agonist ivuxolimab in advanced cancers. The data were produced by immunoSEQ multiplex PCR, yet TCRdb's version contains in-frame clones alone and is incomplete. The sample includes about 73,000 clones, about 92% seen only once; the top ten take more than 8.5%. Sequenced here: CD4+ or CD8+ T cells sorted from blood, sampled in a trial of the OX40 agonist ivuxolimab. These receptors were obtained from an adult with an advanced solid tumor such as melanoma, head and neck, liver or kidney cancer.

This chain's CDR3 is CASSEGAGVLSYEQYF. Written as DNA, the CDR3 is TGTGCCAGCAGTGAAGGAGCGGGGGTTCTTTCCTACGAGCAGTACTTC. The V and J genes are TRBV6-1 and TRBJ2-7; 8 bases align to TRBD2. This CDR3 spans 16 amino acids. Germline V lookup: CDR1 MNHNS, CDR2 SASEGT. Trimming cost V 1 base and J 1 base; bases outside gene matches: 6.

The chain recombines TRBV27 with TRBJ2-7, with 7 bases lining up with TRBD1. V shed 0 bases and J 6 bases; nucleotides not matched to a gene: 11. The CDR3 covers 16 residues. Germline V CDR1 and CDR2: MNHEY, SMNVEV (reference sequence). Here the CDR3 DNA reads TGTGCCAGCAGTTTATCCCCCGCAGGGGGAATAGGCGAGCAGTACTTC. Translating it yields CASSLSPAGGIGEQYF.

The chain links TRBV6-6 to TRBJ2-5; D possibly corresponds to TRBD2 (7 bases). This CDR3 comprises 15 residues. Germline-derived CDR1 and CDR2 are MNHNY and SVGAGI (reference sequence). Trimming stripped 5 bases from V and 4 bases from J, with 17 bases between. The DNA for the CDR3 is TGTGCCAGCAGTGAGGGAGGGGGAGCGGCAGAGACCCAGTACTTC. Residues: CASSEGGGAAETQYF.

CDR3 DNA sequence: TGCGCCAGCAGCTTGGTTTGGGGCGAGCAGTACTTC. Protein sequence: CASSLVWGEQYF. The chain joins TRBV5-1 to TRBJ2-7; no definite D call. V gave up 0 bases and J gave up 6 bases, with 7 bases separating them. Germline values: CDR1 SGHRS, CDR2 YFSETQ. This CDR3 contains 12 residues.

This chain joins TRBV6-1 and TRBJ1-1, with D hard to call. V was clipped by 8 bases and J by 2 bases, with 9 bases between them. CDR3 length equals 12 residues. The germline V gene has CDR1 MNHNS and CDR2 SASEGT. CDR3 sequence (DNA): TGTGCCAGCTTCCCGGTAAACACTGAAGCTTTCTTT. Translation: CASFPVNTEAFF.

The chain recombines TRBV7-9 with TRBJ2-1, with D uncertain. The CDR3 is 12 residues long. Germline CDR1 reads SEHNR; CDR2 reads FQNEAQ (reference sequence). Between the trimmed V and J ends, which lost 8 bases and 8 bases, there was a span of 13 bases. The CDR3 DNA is TGTGCCAGCGGGCTTGAATGGGATGAGCAGTTCTTC. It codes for CASGLEWDEQFF.

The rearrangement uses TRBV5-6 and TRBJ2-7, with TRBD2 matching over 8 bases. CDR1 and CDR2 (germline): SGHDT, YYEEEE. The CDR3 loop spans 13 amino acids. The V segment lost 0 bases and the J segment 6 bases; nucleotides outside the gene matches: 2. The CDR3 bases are TGTGCCAGCAGCTTGGCCGGGAGGGGCGAGCAGTACTTC. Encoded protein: CASSLAGRGEQYF. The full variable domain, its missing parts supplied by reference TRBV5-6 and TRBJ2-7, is DAGVTQSPTHLIKTRGQQVTLRCSPKSGHDTVSWYQQALGQGPQFIFQYYEEEERQRGNFPDRFSGHQFPNYSSELNVNALLLGDSALYLCASSLAGRGEQYFGPGTRLTVT.

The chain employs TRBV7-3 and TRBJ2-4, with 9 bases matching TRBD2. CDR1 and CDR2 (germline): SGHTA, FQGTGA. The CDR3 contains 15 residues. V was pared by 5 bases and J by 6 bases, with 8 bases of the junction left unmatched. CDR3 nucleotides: TGTGCCAGCAGCGAGATGGGACTAGCCGGAAACATTCAGTACTTC. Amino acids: CASSEMGLAGNIQYF.

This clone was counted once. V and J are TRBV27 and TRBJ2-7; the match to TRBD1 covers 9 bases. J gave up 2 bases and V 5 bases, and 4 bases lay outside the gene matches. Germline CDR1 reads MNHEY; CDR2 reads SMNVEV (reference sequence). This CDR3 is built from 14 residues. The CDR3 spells CASSVTGGTYEQYF. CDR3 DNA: TGTGCCAGCAGTGTGACAGGGGGGACCTACGAGCAGTACTTC.

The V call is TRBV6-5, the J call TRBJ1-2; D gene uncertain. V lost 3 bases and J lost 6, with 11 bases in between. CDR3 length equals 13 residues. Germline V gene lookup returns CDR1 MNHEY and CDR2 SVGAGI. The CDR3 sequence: CASSYSPTDGYTF. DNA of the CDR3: TGTGCCAGCAGTTATTCACCGACGGATGGCTACACCTTC.

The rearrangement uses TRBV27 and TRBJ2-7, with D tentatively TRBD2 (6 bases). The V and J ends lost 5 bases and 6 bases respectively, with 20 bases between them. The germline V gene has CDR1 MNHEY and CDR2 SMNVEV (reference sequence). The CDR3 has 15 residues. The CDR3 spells CASSILRDSGIEQYF. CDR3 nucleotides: TGTGCCAGCAGTATCCTCCGGGACTCTGGCATCGAGCAGTACTTC.

The CDR3 loop is CASSLRWKGDYGYTF. CDR3 in DNA: TGTGCCAGCAGTTTACGGTGGAAGGGTGACTATGGCTACACCTTC. The chain employs TRBV27 and TRBJ1-2; D is ambiguous. V was cut by 2 bases and J by 3 bases, with 13 bases left in between. This CDR3 has 15 amino acids. CDR1 and CDR2 (germline): MNHEY, SMNVEV (reference sequence).

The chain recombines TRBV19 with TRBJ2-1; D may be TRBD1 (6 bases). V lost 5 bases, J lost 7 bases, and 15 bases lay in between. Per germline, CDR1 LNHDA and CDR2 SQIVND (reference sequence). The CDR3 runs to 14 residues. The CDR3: CASSPVTTGNEQFF. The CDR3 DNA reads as TGTGCCAGTAGTCCCGTCACCACAGGGAATGAGCAGTTCTTC.

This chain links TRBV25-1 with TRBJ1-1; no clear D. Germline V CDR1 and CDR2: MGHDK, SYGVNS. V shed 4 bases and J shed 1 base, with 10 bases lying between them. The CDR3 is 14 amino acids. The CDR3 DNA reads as TGTGCCAGCAGTGCCGAGGCACGGAACACTGAAGCTTTCTTT. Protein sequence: CASSAEARNTEAFF.

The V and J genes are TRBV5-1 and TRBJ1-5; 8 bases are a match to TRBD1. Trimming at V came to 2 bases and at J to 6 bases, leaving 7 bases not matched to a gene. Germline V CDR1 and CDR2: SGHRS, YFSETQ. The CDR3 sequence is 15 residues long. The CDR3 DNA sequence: TGCGCCAGCAGCTTAGGAGACAGGGGCGGTCAGCCCCAGCATTTT. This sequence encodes CASSLGDRGGQPQHF.

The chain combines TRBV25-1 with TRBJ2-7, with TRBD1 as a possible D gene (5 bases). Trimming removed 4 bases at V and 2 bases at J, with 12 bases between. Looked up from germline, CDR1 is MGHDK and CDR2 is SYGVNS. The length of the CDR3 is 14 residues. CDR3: CASSVPTATYEQYF. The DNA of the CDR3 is TGTGCCAGCAGTGTCCCGACAGCTACCTACGAGCAGTACTTC.

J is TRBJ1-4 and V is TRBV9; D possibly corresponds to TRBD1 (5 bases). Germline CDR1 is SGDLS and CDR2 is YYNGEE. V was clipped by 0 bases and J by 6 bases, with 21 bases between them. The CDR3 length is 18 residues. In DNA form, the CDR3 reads TGTGCCAGCAGCGTAGCAGCAGGGTCTGGGGCGCGGGATGAAAAACTGTTTTTT. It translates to CASSVAAGSGARDEKLFF.

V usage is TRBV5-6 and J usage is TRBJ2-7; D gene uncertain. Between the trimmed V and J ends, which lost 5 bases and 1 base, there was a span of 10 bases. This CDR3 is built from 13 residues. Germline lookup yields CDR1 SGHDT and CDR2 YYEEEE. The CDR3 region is CASRAVMSYEQYF. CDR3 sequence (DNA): TGTGCCAGCAGGGCCGTGATGTCCTACGAGCAGTACTTC.

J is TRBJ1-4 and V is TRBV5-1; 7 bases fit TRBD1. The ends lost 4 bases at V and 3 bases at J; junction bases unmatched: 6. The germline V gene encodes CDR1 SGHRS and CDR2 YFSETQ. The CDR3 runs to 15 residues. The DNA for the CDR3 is TGCGCCAGCAGCCCCTGGACAGGTCCTAATGAAAAACTGTTTTTT. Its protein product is CASSPWTGPNEKLFF.

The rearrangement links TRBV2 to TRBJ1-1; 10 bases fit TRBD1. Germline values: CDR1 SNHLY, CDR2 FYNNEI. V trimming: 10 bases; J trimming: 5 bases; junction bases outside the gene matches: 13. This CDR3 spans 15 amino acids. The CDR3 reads CATTLIGQGDTEAFF. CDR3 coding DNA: TGTGCCACCACATTAATAGGACAGGGGGATACTGAAGCTTTCTTT.